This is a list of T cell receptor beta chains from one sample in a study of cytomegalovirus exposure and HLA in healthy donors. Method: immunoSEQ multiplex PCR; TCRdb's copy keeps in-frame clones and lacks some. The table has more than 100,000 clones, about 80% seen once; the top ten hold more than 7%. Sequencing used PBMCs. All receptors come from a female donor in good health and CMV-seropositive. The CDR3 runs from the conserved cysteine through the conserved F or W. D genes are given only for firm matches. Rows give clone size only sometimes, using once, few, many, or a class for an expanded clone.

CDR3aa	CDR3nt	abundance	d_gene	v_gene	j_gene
CSVEDPGHPNEQYF	TGCAGCGTTGAAGACCCGGGACACCCTAACGAGCAGTACTTC	-	-	TRBV29-1	TRBJ2-7
CASSYTGTGVSYGYTF	TGTGCCAGCAGTTACACCGGGACAGGGGTCTCCTATGGCTACACCTTC	-	TRBD1	TRBV6-6	TRBJ1-2
CSVIRTSGGTDTQYF	TGCAGCGTCATCCGGACTAGCGGGGGAACAGATACGCAGTATTTT	-	TRBD2	TRBV29-1	TRBJ2-3
CASNGIPTNEKLFF	TGTGCCAGCAATGGCATCCCAACTAATGAAAAACTGTTTTTT	-	-	TRBV6-6	TRBJ1-4
CASSFLGDRFYEQYF	TGTGCCAGCAGCTTCCTCGGGGATCGATTCTACGAGCAGTACTTC	-	-	TRBV11-2	TRBJ2-7
CASSPGDRDPSNQPQHF	TGTGCCAGCTCACCAGGGGACAGGGACCCTAGCAATCAGCCCCAGCATTTT	-	TRBD1	TRBV18	TRBJ1-5
CARSLFERGGTNEQFF	TGTGCCAGAAGCCTCTTCGAGCGGGGGGGCACGAATGAGCAGTTCTTC	once	-	TRBV7-5	TRBJ2-1
CASSPSRDTYNEQFF	TGTGCCAGCAGTCCATCCCGGGACACCTACAATGAGCAGTTCTTC	-	-	TRBV7-2	TRBJ2-1
CASSESGRRYGYTF	TGTGCCAGCAGTGAATCGGGGAGAAGATATGGCTACACCTTC	-	-	TRBV25-1	TRBJ1-2
CASSAGPSSGNTIYF	TGTGCCAGCAGCGCGGGACCGAGCTCTGGAAACACCATATATTTT	-	-	TRBV7-9	TRBJ1-3
CASSAGRGEQSGELFF	TGCGCCAGCAGTGCAGGCAGGGGGGAGCAGAGCGGGGAGCTGTTTTTT	-	-	TRBV10-1	TRBJ2-2
CASSFAGLNQPQHF	TGTGCCAGTAGTTTCGCAGGGCTGAATCAGCCCCAGCATTTT	-	-	TRBV19	TRBJ1-5
CASSPGQETNEQFF	TGCGCCAGCAGCCCGGGACAGGAGACAAATGAGCAGTTCTTC	-	TRBD1	TRBV5-1	TRBJ2-1
CASSHSRDRVSYGYTF	TGTGCCAGCAGCCATTCTAGAGACAGAGTTAGCTATGGCTACACCTTC	-	-	TRBV27	TRBJ1-2
CASSLVGGAETQYF	TGTGCCAGCAGCTTAGTCGGGGGGGCCGAGACCCAGTACTTC	-	TRBD2	TRBV7-2	TRBJ2-5
CASSLQGYNSPLHF	TGTGCCAGCAGTCTACAGGGGTATAATTCACCCCTCCACTTT	-	TRBD1	TRBV27	TRBJ1-6
CASSKFPPGQGTSNYGYTF	TGTGCCAGCAGCAAATTTCCGCCGGGACAGGGGACCTCTAACTATGGCTACACCTTC	-	-	TRBV21-1	TRBJ1-2
CASSVDRGRTDTQYF	TGTGCCAGCAGTGTCGACAGGGGTAGGACAGATACGCAGTATTTT	-	TRBD1	TRBV27	TRBJ2-3
CASSPLQGSGQPQHF	TGCGCCAGCAGCCCCCTACAGGGGTCAGGTCAGCCCCAGCATTTT	-	TRBD1	TRBV5-1	TRBJ1-5
CSVSLLTDYGYTF	TGCAGCGTTTCTCTGCTTACGGACTATGGCTACACCTTC	-	-	TRBV29-1	TRBJ1-2
CASRGQNNQPQHF	TGTGCCAGCAGGGGACAGAATAATCAGCCCCAGCATTTT	-	TRBD1	TRBV6-6	TRBJ1-5
CASTPGGASNQPQHF	TGTGCCAGCACCCCGGGGGGGGCGAGCAATCAGCCCCAGCATTTT	-	-	TRBV28	TRBJ1-5
CASGLVTGTGVNEQFF	TGTGCTAGTGGTTTGGTAACCGGGACAGGGGTCAATGAGCAGTTCTTC	-	TRBD1	TRBV12-5	TRBJ2-1
CASSQDRWGRTNEKLFF	TGCGCCAGCAGCCAAGATCGCTGGGGGCGGACTAATGAAAAACTGTTTTTT	few	-	TRBV4-3	TRBJ1-4
CASSIVQGADEQYF	TGTGCCAGTAGTATAGTCCAGGGGGCCGACGAGCAGTACTTC	-	TRBD1	TRBV19	TRBJ2-7
CASSSQTDRDRVDEKLFF	TGTGCCAGCAGCTCACAAACCGACCGGGACAGGGTTGATGAAAAACTGTTTTTT	few	TRBD1	TRBV9	TRBJ1-4
CSVRSNEKLFF	TGCAGTGTCCGGTCCAATGAAAAACTGTTTTTT	-	-	TRBV20-1	TRBJ1-4
CAWSVRSGETQYF	TGTGCCTGGAGTGTAAGGTCAGGGGAGACCCAGTACTTC	few	-	TRBV30	TRBJ2-5
CASSPRTGFYEQYF	TGTGCCAGTAGTCCGAGGACAGGGTTTTACGAGCAGTACTTC	-	TRBD1	TRBV19	TRBJ2-7
CASSGGLAVKNEQFF	TGTGCCAGCAGTGGGGGACTAGCGGTAAAGAATGAGCAGTTCTTC	-	TRBD2	TRBV6-6	TRBJ2-1
CASTFSGENIQYF	TGTGCCAGCACCTTCTCAGGGGAAAACATTCAGTACTTC	few	-	TRBV28	TRBJ2-4
CASWARTGQSPLHF	TGTGCCAGCTGGGCCAGGACAGGGCAATCACCCCTCCACTTT	-	TRBD1	TRBV28	TRBJ1-6
CASRPVGTNYYGYTF	TGCGCCAGCCGACCGGTGGGCACCAATTATTATGGCTACACCTTC	-	-	TRBV4-1	TRBJ1-2
CASSSPSAGEETQYF	TGTGCCAGCAGTTCCCCCTCGGCGGGGGAAGAGACCCAGTACTTC	-	TRBD2	TRBV27	TRBJ2-5
CASSPALRAGVKSPLHF	TGCGCCAGCAGCCCTGCTCTGCGGGCAGGGGTGAAATCACCCCTCCACTTT	-	-	TRBV5-1	TRBJ1-6
CASSIQGISSPLHF	TGTGCCAGTAGTATTCAGGGTATCTCGTCACCCCTCCACTTT	-	-	TRBV19	TRBJ1-6
CASRRDRGLSAYSPLHF	TGTGCCAGTCGCCGGGACAGGGGATTGTCGGCGTATTCACCCCTCCACTTT	once	TRBD1	TRBV19	TRBJ1-6
CASSYRQGPNYGYTF	TGTGCCAGCAGTTACCGACAGGGTCCCAACTATGGCTACACCTTC	-	TRBD1	TRBV6-5	TRBJ1-2
CASSRHGTGTYEQYF	TGTGCCAGCAGCCGGCACGGGACAGGGACCTACGAGCAGTACTTC	-	TRBD1	TRBV7-2	TRBJ2-7
CASSVGTRLYEQYF	TGTGCCAGCAGTGTTGGGACACGACTCTACGAGCAGTACTTC	-	-	TRBV6-1	TRBJ2-7
CASSLEVGGAYEQYF	TGCGCCAGCAGCTTGGAGGTCGGGGGGGCGTACGAGCAGTACTTC	-	TRBD2	TRBV5-1	TRBJ2-7
CARTGGYNSPLHF	TGTGCCAGGACAGGGGGATATAATTCACCCCTCCACTTT	-	TRBD1	TRBV30	TRBJ1-6